A single sample gave rise to the 30 T cell receptor beta chains below, sequenced in a study of cytomegalovirus exposure and HLA in healthy donors. PCR primers comprised 60 Vbeta and 13 Jbeta primers. The table came from immunoSEQ multiplex PCR; TCRdb's copy has only in-frame clones and leaves some out. The sample consists of approximately 70,000 clones, about 80% of them appearing once. The sequencing input was PBMCs. The source is a man aged 45-65 years in good health and CMV-seronegative.

The chain joins TRBV4-1 to TRBJ2-7; tentative D call: TRBD2 (5 bases). The CDR3 is made up of 15 amino acids. V lost 0 bases and J 4 bases, leaving 13 bases between the germline ends. Germline V gives CDR1 MGHRA, CDR2 YSYEKL. As DNA, the CDR3 is TGCGCCAGCAGCCAAGATCCCGGGGTGGGATACGAGCAGTACTTC. Translating it yields CASSQDPGVGYEQYF.

The chain combines TRBV7-9 with TRBJ1-2, with D unresolved. The length of the CDR3 is 11 residues. Germline V gene data show CDR1 as SEHNR and CDR2 as FQNEAQ (reference sequence). Trimming took 5 bases from V and 8 from J, leaving 9 bases between them. The CDR3: CASSAASGYTF. CDR3 sequence (DNA): TGTGCCAGCAGCGCAGCGTCAGGCTACACCTTC.

The chain recombines TRBV29-1 with TRBJ2-3; unclear D gene. Germline-derived CDR1 and CDR2 are SQVTM and ANQGSEA. This CDR3 is built from 12 residues. Trimming removed 2 bases at V and 0 bases at J, with 3 bases between. The CDR3 DNA sequence: TGCAGCGTTGAACTTAGCACAGATACGCAGTATTTT. This encodes CSVELSTDTQYF.

CDR3 region: CASSISTGSMNTEAFF. CDR3 nucleotide sequence: TGTGCCAGTAGTATTTCGACAGGGAGCATGAACACTGAAGCTTTCTTT. V gene TRBV19 combines with J gene TRBJ1-1; 7 bases align to TRBD1. The CDR3 sequence is 16 residues long. Germline V lookup: CDR1 LNHDA, CDR2 SQIVND (reference sequence). The J segment lost 0 bases and the V segment lost 3 bases, leaving 7 bases of the junction unmatched.

The rearrangement links TRBV11-3 to TRBJ2-2; TRBD1 aligns across 7 bases. This CDR3 has 15 amino acids. The junction had 8 bases not matched to a gene; V was cut back by 4 bases and J by 6 bases. Germline loops: CDR1 SGHNT, CDR2 YENEEA. CDR3 loop: CASSSVTGVAGELFF. As DNA, the CDR3 is TGTGCCAGCAGCTCGGTCACAGGGGTGGCCGGGGAGCTGTTTTTT.

The rearrangement uses TRBV28 and TRBJ2-7; 9 positions match TRBD1. J lost 5 bases, V lost 5 bases, and 10 bases had no gene match. The CDR3 length is 15 residues. Germline V gene data show CDR1 as MDHEN and CDR2 as SYDVKM. CDR3 nucleotide sequence: TGTGCCAGCAGTACCATGGGACAGGGACGTGACGAGCAGTACTTC. As protein: CASSTMGQGRDEQYF.

The rearrangement links TRBV5-1 to TRBJ1-1, with D perhaps matching TRBD1 (6 bases). The germline gives CDR1 SGHRS, CDR2 YFSETQ. Trimming removed 1 base at V and 5 bases at J, with 12 bases between. The length of the CDR3 is 14 residues. The CDR3 bases are TGCGCCAGCAGCTTGACGGGGGGCAGAACTGAAGCTTTCTTT. Translating gives CASSLTGGRTEAFF.

This rearrangement joins TRBV6-5 to TRBJ2-7, with a weak D call TRBD2 (6 bases). The germline gives CDR1 MNHEY, CDR2 SVGAGI. The CDR3 is 11 residues long. Between the trimmed V and J ends, which lost 6 bases and 3 bases, there was a span of 6 bases. The CDR3 nucleotides read TGTGCCAGCAGGGGAGGCTACGAGCAGTACTTC. The encoded protein is CASRGGYEQYF.

The chain couples TRBV25-1 to TRBJ1-5; tentative D call: TRBD1 (6 bases). The V gene lost 3 bases and the J gene lost 4 bases, with 10 bases spanning the gap. The CDR3 runs 14 residues. Germline lookup yields CDR1 MGHDK and CDR2 SYGVNS. The CDR3 protein is CASSDHRANQPQHF. In DNA form, the CDR3 reads TGTGCCAGCAGTGACCACAGGGCGAATCAGCCCCAGCATTTT.

V and J are TRBV28 and TRBJ2-2; 10 bases fit TRBD2. V trimming: 3 bases; J trimming: 5 bases; junction bases outside the gene matches: 3. The CDR3 runs 15 residues. The germline V gene encodes CDR1 MDHEN and CDR2 SYDVKM. The CDR3 coding sequence is TGTGCCAGCAGTTTCACTAGCGGGACTACCGGGGAGCTGTTTTTT. Amino acids: CASSFTSGTTGELFF. The whole variable domain, remainder taken from reference TRBV28 and TRBJ2-2, is DVKVTQSSRYLVKRTGEKVFLECVQDMDHENMFWYRQDPGLGLRLIYFSYDVKMKEKGDIPEGYSVSREKKERFSLILESASTNQTSMYLCASSFTSGTTGELFFGEGSRLTVL.

The CDR3 region is CASSPLSGNYGYTF. CDR3 DNA: TGTGCCAGCAGCCCCCTTTCGGGAAACTATGGCTACACCTTC. V and J are TRBV16 and TRBJ1-2, with D hard to call. The germline CDR1 and CDR2 sequences are KGHSY and FQNENV. The CDR3 has 14 amino acids. V shed 4 bases and J shed 2 bases, with 11 bases lying between them.

The gene calls are TRBV11-2 and TRBJ1-2; D call uncertain. The V end lost 1 base, the J end lost 5 bases, and 11 bases lay between the germline ends. This CDR3 has 14 residues. Germline CDR1 and CDR2: SGHAT and FQNNGV. CDR3 region: CASSLVPAVYGYTF. CDR3 bases: TGTGCCAGCAGCTTAGTCCCCGCAGTTTATGGCTACACCTTC.

This clone has a single count. The chain combines TRBV21-1 with TRBJ2-1; the D call TRBD2 from the table was never checked on the DNA. TRBV21-1 is classified as a pseudogene. The CDR3 has 17 amino acids. CDR3 coding DNA: TGTGCCAGCAGCAAGAGGGCTCGGGGAGGGCCCAACAATGAGCAGTTCTTC. Translating gives CASSKRARGGPNNEQFF.

V and J are TRBV6-6 and TRBJ1-2; D may be TRBD1 (6 bases). Trimming cost V 6 bases and J 8 bases, with 16 bases left between them. Germline lookup yields CDR1 MNHNY and CDR2 SVGAGI (reference sequence). The CDR3 spans 13 residues. The CDR3 sequence is CASRAGGAQGYTF. Here the CDR3 DNA reads TGTGCCAGCAGGGCCGGGGGGGCTCAGGGCTACACCTTC.

Turning to this clone: One end of the junction varies from germline; a read error may be responsible. The V call is TRBV7-7, the J call TRBJ1-4; 7 nucleotides match TRBD1. There are 15 residues in the CDR3. The V gene's germline CDR1 is SSHAT and CDR2 FNYEAQ (reference sequence). This CDR3 is CASNLLQGSNEKLFF. The CDR3 coding sequence is TGTGCTAGCAACCTATTACAGGGGAGTAATGAAAAACTGTTTTTT.

The sample holds one count of this clone. This sequence joins TRBV10-2 and TRBJ2-3, with 10 positions matching TRBD2. Losses at the gene ends were 2 bases for V and 2 bases for J; bases not matched to a gene: 7. Germline V gene sequence: CDR1 WSHSY, CDR2 SAAADI. The CDR3 runs 17 residues. In DNA, the CDR3 is TGCGCCAGCAGTGAGAGAAGAGCGGGGGGGAACACAGATACGCAGTATTTT. Protein product: CASSERRAGGNTDTQYF.

The V and J genes are TRBV7-9 and TRBJ2-5; 8 bases fit TRBD2. The CDR3 totals 14 residues. Trimming at V came to 5 bases and at J to 4 bases, leaving 6 bases not matched to a gene. Germline V gene lookup returns CDR1 SEHNR and CDR2 FQNEAQ (reference sequence). The CDR3 is CASSELAEAETQYF. In DNA form, the CDR3 reads TGTGCCAGCAGCGAACTAGCGGAGGCAGAGACCCAGTACTTC. Variable domain in full (rest from reference TRBV7-9 and TRBJ2-5): DTGVSQNPRHKITKRGQNVTFRCDPISEHNRLYWYRQTLGQGPEFLTYFQNEAQLEKSRLLSDRFSAERPKGSFSTLEIQRTEQGDSAMYLCASSELAEAETQYFGPGTRLLVL.

In its sample, this clone was seen a few times. The rearrangement joins TRBV13 to TRBJ2-7; D perhaps matches TRBD1 (6 bases). Germline CDR1 and CDR2: PRHDT and FYEKMQ (reference sequence). This CDR3 has 15 residues. The germline V and J ends were trimmed by 4 bases and 5 bases, with 18 bases remaining between them. CDR3 residues: CASSSTGKAQNEQYF. DNA of the CDR3: TGTGCCAGCAGCTCGACAGGAAAGGCTCAAAACGAGCAGTACTTC.

J is TRBJ2-7 and V is TRBV6-5, with 7 bases aligning to TRBD2. The germline gives CDR1 MNHEY, CDR2 SVGAGI. V trimming: 0 bases; J trimming: 6 bases; junction bases outside the gene matches: 8. This CDR3 has 15 amino acids. Written as DNA, the CDR3 is TGTGCCAGCAGTTACTCGGGGGGGTTTAGCTCCGAGCAGTACTTC. Translated: CASSYSGGFSSEQYF.

This sequence joins TRBV6-5 and TRBJ1-1, with D hard to call. Trimming left V 4 bases short and J 5 bases short, with 14 bases between. The germline gives CDR1 MNHEY, CDR2 SVGAGI. CDR3 length: 14 amino acids. In nucleotides, the CDR3 is TGTGCCAGCAGTTCCAATCGCGGGCGGACTGAAGCTTTCTTT. Its protein product is CASSSNRGRTEAFF.

The V call is TRBV6-1, the J call TRBJ1-5; 7 nucleotides align to TRBD1. With 5 bases clipped from V and 1 base from J, the junction kept 5 bases outside the gene matches. This CDR3 is 15 amino acids long. Germline CDR1 is MNHNS and CDR2 is SASEGT. The CDR3 DNA reads TGTGCCAGCAGTATACAACAGGGGAGCAATCAGCCCCAGCATTTT. It is translated as CASSIQQGSNQPQHF.

The V call is TRBV28, the J call TRBJ2-3; 11 bases fit TRBD2. The CDR3 is made up of 16 amino acids. Germline V gene lookup returns CDR1 MDHEN and CDR2 SYDVKM. Trimming took 5 bases from V and 4 from J; bases not matched to a gene: 8. The CDR3 protein is CASSITSGSFADTQYF. In DNA, the CDR3 is TGTGCCAGCAGTATTACTAGCGGGAGTTTTGCAGATACGCAGTATTTT.

The chain recombines TRBV7-9 with TRBJ2-1; no definite D call. V gave up 1 base and J gave up 9 bases, with 13 bases separating them. The germline CDR1 and CDR2 sequences are SEHNR and FQNEAQ (reference sequence). This CDR3 is built from 14 residues. The CDR3 region is CASSLDLGGPEQFF. The CDR3 DNA follows: TGTGCCAGCAGCTTAGATCTCGGTGGGCCTGAGCAGTTCTTC.

As DNA, the CDR3 is TGTGCCAGCAGCAACCGACTAGCGGGGGGGATCGGTGAGACCCAGTACTTC. The encoded protein is CASSNRLAGGIGETQYF. The genes are TRBV5-6 and TRBJ2-5; TRBD2 agrees at 14 bases. J was trimmed by 5 bases and V by 4 bases; bases with no gene match: 10. CDR1 SGHDT and CDR2 YYEEEE come from the germline V gene. The length of the CDR3 is 17 residues.

The chain recombines TRBV30 with TRBJ2-1; 10 nucleotides match TRBD1. V lost 8 bases, J lost 7 bases, and 2 bases stayed unmatched. CDR1 and CDR2 from the germline V gene are GTSNPN and SVGIG (reference sequence). The CDR3 length is 11 residues. CDR3 residues: CARQGANEQFF. In nucleotides, the CDR3 is TGTGCCCGACAGGGGGCGAATGAGCAGTTCTTC.

The J gene is TRBJ2-1, the V gene TRBV2, with 7 bases identical to TRBD2. V gave up 5 bases and J gave up 7 bases; unmatched junction bases: 8. Germline values: CDR1 SNHLY, CDR2 FYNNEI. CDR3 length: 14 residues. The CDR3 nucleotides read TGTGCCAGCAGTCCCCAGACTAGCTTTAATGAGCAGTTCTTC. Encoded protein: CASSPQTSFNEQFF. The full variable domain, rest sourced from reference TRBV2 and TRBJ2-1, is EPEVTQTPSHQVTQMGQEVILRCVPISNHLYFYWYRQILGQKVEFLVSFYNNEISEKSEIFDDQFSVERPDGSNFTLKIRSTKLEDSAMYFCASSPQTSFNEQFFGPGTRLTVL.

The genes are TRBV25-1 and TRBJ1-4, with D possibly matching TRBD1 (5 bases). Trimming left V 5 bases short and J 0 bases short, with 13 bases between. The CDR3 runs 16 residues. Looked up from germline, CDR1 is MGHDK and CDR2 is SYGVNS. The CDR3 region is CASSNSPGATNEKLFF. In DNA form, the CDR3 reads TGTGCCAGCAGTAATTCACCGGGGGCAACTAATGAAAAACTGTTTTTT.

In nucleotides, the CDR3 is TGTGCCAGCAGCCCTCCCGGACAGTCGAATTCCTACGAGCAGTACTTC. It yields the protein CASSPPGQSNSYEQYF. The gene calls are TRBV2 and TRBJ2-7, with D possibly matching TRBD1 (6 bases). The V gene lost 6 bases and the J gene lost 1 base, with 19 bases spanning the gap. CDR3 length: 16 amino acids. Germline CDR1 is SNHLY and CDR2 is FYNNEI.

This clone was found a few times. V gene TRBV4-2 combines with J gene TRBJ1-3; TRBD1 is a possible D gene (5 bases). V lost 0 bases and J 1 base, leaving 13 bases between the germline ends. Germline CDR1 is LGHNA and CDR2 is YNFKEQ. The CDR3 sequence is 17 residues long. CDR3 loop: CASSQEILRTSGNTIYF. In DNA form, the CDR3 reads TGTGCCAGCAGCCAAGAAATCCTTAGGACATCTGGAAACACCATATATTTT.

The CDR3: CASSLVLAENNEQFF. DNA of the CDR3: TGCGCCAGCAGCTTGGTGTTAGCGGAGAACAATGAGCAGTTCTTC. J is TRBJ2-1 and V is TRBV5-1, with a tentative D call TRBD2 (6 bases). The ends were cut back, 0 bases at V and 5 bases at J, with 12 bases in the middle. Germline assignment: CDR1 SGHRS and CDR2 YFSETQ. CDR3 length: 15 residues.